Following are 2 T cell receptor beta chains from one sample sequenced in a study of shared clonotypes between healthy human individuals. Some clones are missing from TCRdb's copy, which holds only in-frame ones; the method was immunoSEQ multiplex PCR. Counted here are about 1.1 million clones, roughly 77% occurring once; the ten biggest clones make up over 0.8%. Sequencing was done on a sample of memory CD4+ T cells from PBMCs. Subset here: CD45RA-negative fraction. Every receptor here comes from a young man in good health. Some clones in this sample may be carry-over from other donors' samples.

The rearrangement joins TRBV2 to TRBJ1-2; D perhaps matches TRBD1 (5 bases). V gave up 1 base and J gave up 13 bases, with 13 bases separating them. This CDR3 has 12 residues. Germline assignment: CDR1 SNHLY and CDR2 FYNNEI. The CDR3 reads CASSEGAGSITF. As DNA, the CDR3 is TGTGCCAGCAGTGAAGGGGCAGGGTCGATCACCTTC.

This clone was seen only a few times. The chain couples TRBV19 to TRBJ2-3; D gene uncertain. Germline lookup yields CDR1 LNHDA and CDR2 SQIVND (reference sequence). The V and J ends lost 1 base and 4 bases respectively, with 9 bases between them. The CDR3 covers 14 residues. CDR3 protein: CASSIGLRSDTQYF. The CDR3 region has the DNA TGTGCCAGTAGTATAGGCCTTAGGTCAGATACGCAGTATTTT.